The 23 T cell receptor beta chains listed next were all sequenced from one sample in a study of beta chain features in type 1 diabetes. Expressed TCRB transcripts were sequenced, since all the RNA that had been isolated was reverse transcribed. This table comes from immunoSEQ multiplex PCR, and its TCRdb copy is limited to in-frame clones, with some not included. The sample has over 150,000 clones; about 13% are singletons. The sequencing sample was made of central memory CD4+ T cells from blood. The source of these receptors is a woman under 30 in good health.

The genes are TRBV5-1 and TRBJ2-2; a weak D match, TRBD2 (6 bases). The germline V and J ends were trimmed by 1 base and 0 bases, with 13 bases remaining between them. This CDR3 has 17 residues. Germline V gene sequence: CDR1 SGHRS, CDR2 YFSETQ. The chain's CDR3 is CASSLTAGQANTGELFF. In DNA form, the CDR3 reads TGCGCCAGCAGCTTGACGGCGGGGCAGGCGAACACCGGGGAGCTGTTTTTT. Drawing the rest from reference TRBV5-1 and TRBJ2-2, the complete variable domain is KAGVTQTPRYLIKTRGQQVTLSCSPISGHRSVSWYQQTPGQGLQFLFEYFSETQRNKGNFPGRFSGRQFSNSRSEMNVSTLELGDSALYLCASSLTAGQANTGELFFGEGSRLTVL.

This clone turned up a few times. This chain uses TRBV2 with TRBJ1-2, with D uncertain. V lost 8 bases and J lost 7, with 14 bases in between. The CDR3 is 12 residues long. The V gene's germline CDR1 is SNHLY and CDR2 FYNNEI. In DNA, the CDR3 is TGTGCCAGCGAACGAGGTTACGGTGGCTACACCTTC. As protein: CASERGYGGYTF.

The CDR3, as DNA: TGTGCCAGCAGTGAACCCGAGAGTGAGGAGCAGTACTTC. Its protein product is CASSEPESEEQYF. This chain uses TRBV2 with TRBJ2-7; D is unclear. This CDR3 has 13 residues. Trimming removed 2 bases from V and 7 bases from J, with 12 bases in between. Per germline, CDR1 SNHLY and CDR2 FYNNEI. Combining the CDR3 with reference TRBV2 and TRBJ2-7 gives the whole variable domain EPEVTQTPSHQVTQMGQEVILRCVPISNHLYFYWYRQILGQKVEFLVSFYNNEISEKSEIFDDQFSVERPDGSNFTLKIRSTKLEDSAMYFCASSEPESEEQYFGPGTRLTVT.

The chain combines TRBV18 with TRBJ2-1; TRBD2 agrees at 13 bases. The CDR3 covers 15 residues. The J segment lost 12 bases and the V segment lost 2 bases, leaving 7 bases of the junction unmatched. CDR1 and CDR2 from the germline V gene are KGHSH and LQKENI. The CDR3 region has the DNA TGTGCCAGCTCACCAGGGACTAGCGGGATCAGGAGGCAGTTCTTC. Translated: CASSPGTSGIRRQFF.

Points on this clone: The sample holds other DNA sequences that translate to the same CDR3. The chain carries TRBV9 and TRBJ2-1; 10 positions match TRBD2. There are 16 residues in the CDR3. The V gene's germline CDR1 is SGDLS and CDR2 YYNGEE. The trim removed 2 bases at V and 1 base at J, leaving 3 bases unmatched. The CDR3 loop is CASSVTSGSSYNEQFF. The CDR3 coding sequence is TGTGCCAGCAGCGTGACTAGCGGGTCTTCCTACAATGAGCAGTTCTTC.

V gene TRBV10-3 combines with J gene TRBJ2-1, with 9 bases fitting TRBD2. CDR3 length: 18 amino acids. Germline CDR1 ENHRY, CDR2 SYGVKD. Trimming at V came to 2 bases and at J to 0 bases, leaving 8 bases not matched to a gene. CDR3 nucleotides: TGTGCCATCAGTGAGCAGCTAGCGGGGACCAACTCCTACAATGAGCAGTTCTTC. It yields the protein CAISEQLAGTNSYNEQFF.

The V gene is TRBV9, the J gene TRBJ2-4, with 7 positions matching TRBD2. This CDR3 region has 12 residues. The V segment lost 4 bases and the J segment 7 bases; nucleotides outside the gene matches: 2. Germline CDR1 and CDR2: SGDLS and YYNGEE. The CDR3 sequence is CASSTAGNIQYF. DNA of the CDR3: TGTGCCAGCAGCACAGCGGGGAACATTCAGTACTTC.

V and J are TRBV30 and TRBJ2-5; TRBD1 aligns across 9 bases. CDR1 is GTSNPN, CDR2 SVGIG, per germline (reference sequence). There are 13 residues in the CDR3. V was pared by 8 bases and J by 5 bases, with 9 bases of the junction left unmatched. CDR3 bases: TGTGCCGGTGACAGGGGGAGGCGGGAGACCCAGTACTTC. Protein: CAGDRGRRETQYF. Full variable domain (remainder filled in from reference TRBV30 and TRBJ2-5): SQTIHQWPATLVQPVGSPLSLECTVEGTSNPNLYWYRQAAGRGLQLLFYSVGIGQISSEVPQNLSASRPQDRQFILSSKKLLLSDSGFYLCAGDRGRRETQYFGPGTRLLVL.

This clone was seen only a few times. The chain combines TRBV7-2 with TRBJ2-7, with 9 bases lining up with TRBD2. Germline assignment: CDR1 SGHTA and CDR2 FQGNSA. V lost 5 bases and J lost 5; bases outside the gene matches: 10. The length of the CDR3 is 15 residues. In DNA form, the CDR3 reads TGTGCCAGCAGCCATACTAGCGGGCTTCGGGACGAGCAGTACTTC. It codes for CASSHTSGLRDEQYF.

This chain joins TRBV29-1 and TRBJ1-2, with D maybe TRBD1 (5 bases). Germline CDR1 is SQVTM and CDR2 is ANQGSEA. V dropped 3 bases and J dropped 5 bases, with 10 bases sitting between them. The CDR3 sequence is 12 residues long. CDR3 residues: CSVEIPGYGYTF. The CDR3 DNA reads as TGCAGCGTTGAGATCCCAGGGTATGGCTACACCTTC.

This clone was seen more than once but under ten times. V and J are TRBV11-3 and TRBJ2-7; D unclear. The CDR3 covers 16 residues. V dropped 2 bases and J dropped 2 bases, with 16 bases sitting between them. Germline lookup yields CDR1 SGHNT and CDR2 YENEEA. The chain's CDR3 is CASSLKIRVRAYEQYF. The CDR3 DNA follows: TGTGCCAGCAGCTTAAAGATCCGAGTACGGGCCTACGAGCAGTACTTC.

This clone was observed a few times. The identical CDR3 is also encoded by other nucleotide sequences in the sample. This CDR3 reads CASSLDRGREKLFF. DNA for the CDR3: TGTGCCAGCAGTTTGGACAGGGGTAGGGAAAAACTGTTTTTT. The V gene is TRBV28, the J gene TRBJ1-4; 9 bases are a match to TRBD1. J lost 8 bases, V lost 3 bases, and 4 bases had no gene match. The length of the CDR3 is 14 residues. CDR1 and CDR2 from the germline V gene are MDHEN and SYDVKM. Combining the CDR3 with reference TRBV28 and TRBJ1-4 gives the whole variable domain DVKVTQSSRYLVKRTGEKVFLECVQDMDHENMFWYRQDPGLGLRLIYFSYDVKMKEKGDIPEGYSVSREKKERFSLILESASTNQTSMYLCASSLDRGREKLFFGSGTQLSVL.

The sample holds a few counts of this clone. The V gene is TRBV2, the J gene TRBJ1-4, with D tentatively TRBD1 (6 bases). The CDR3 runs 13 residues. Trimming shortened V by 4 bases and J by 6 bases, and 9 bases separated the two germline ends. Germline-derived CDR1 and CDR2 are SNHLY and FYNNEI. This CDR3 reads CASSAQGHEKLFF. The CDR3 DNA follows: TGTGCCAGCAGTGCACAGGGCCATGAAAAACTGTTTTTT.

This clone was seen only a few times. The chain uses TRBV4-2 and TRBJ2-3; D possibly corresponds to TRBD1 (6 bases). CDR3 size: 17 residues. Trimming took 4 bases from V and 4 from J, leaving 21 bases between them. The germline V gene has CDR1 LGHNA and CDR2 YNFKEQ. The CDR3 loop is CASSLDLGQPRADTQYF. Written as DNA, the CDR3 is TGTGCCAGCAGCCTAGACCTGGGACAACCACGGGCAGATACGCAGTATTTT.

This clone was counted between two and nine times. V is TRBV6-5 and J is TRBJ2-5; a weak D match, TRBD1 (6 bases). Germline values: CDR1 MNHEY, CDR2 SVGAGI. The ends were cut back, 4 bases at V and 3 bases at J, with 12 bases in the middle. The CDR3 totals 14 residues. The CDR3 is CASSLGPGEETQYF. The CDR3 nucleotides read TGTGCCAGCAGTTTGGGCCCAGGGGAAGAGACCCAGTACTTC.

The V gene is TRBV6-6, the J gene TRBJ2-5; D possibly corresponds to TRBD1 (5 bases). This CDR3 is built from 14 residues. Looked up from germline, CDR1 is MNHNY and CDR2 is SVGAGI (reference sequence). The ends were cut back, 8 bases at V and 6 bases at J, with 19 bases in the middle. The CDR3 region is CASSVDSDKKTQYF. CDR3 nucleotide sequence: TGTGCCAGCTCAGTGGATTCGGACAAAAAGACCCAGTACTTC.

This clone has just a few counts. This chain links TRBV10-3 with TRBJ2-7; D ambiguous. The CDR3 contains 12 residues. V shed 10 bases and J shed 2 bases, with 12 bases lying between them. CDR1 ENHRY and CDR2 SYGVKD come from the germline V gene. The CDR3 bases are TGTGCCACCATGACACCAACCTACGAGCAGTACTTC. Translated: CATMTPTYEQYF.

This chain joins TRBV11-2 and TRBJ1-1; tentatively, D is TRBD1 (6 bases). CDR1 is SGHAT and CDR2 is FQNNGV in the germline V gene. Trimming shortened V by 4 bases and J by 3 bases, and 18 bases separated the two germline ends. The CDR3 spans 16 residues. CDR3 loop: CASSSPGGRLDTEAFF. CDR3 DNA: TGTGCCAGCAGCTCCCCGGGGGGGCGGCTAGACACTGAAGCTTTCTTT.

This clone has just a few counts. The chain recombines TRBV7-6 with TRBJ1-1; 7 positions match TRBD1. V lost 5 bases to trimming and J lost 1 base; unmatched junction nucleotides: 10. In germline, CDR1 is SGHVS, CDR2 FNYEAQ. The CDR3 is 16 amino acids. As DNA, the CDR3 is TGTGCCAGCAGCCCTGTCAGGGGGGTTAGGAACACTGAAGCTTTCTTT. Translation gives CASSPVRGVRNTEAFF. Full variable domain (missing parts from reference TRBV7-6 and TRBJ1-1): GAGVSQSPRYKVTKRGQDVALRCDPISGHVSLYWYRQALGQGPEFLTYFNYEAQQDKSGLPNDRFSAERPEGSISTLTIQRTEQRDSAMYRCASSPVRGVRNTEAFFGQGTRLTVV.

There are a few counts of this clone. The chain employs TRBV27 and TRBJ2-7, with 9 nucleotides matching TRBD1. Germline V CDR1 and CDR2: MNHEY, SMNVEV (reference sequence). Germline trimming cut 10 bases from V and 4 bases from J; bases unmatched to any gene: 5. The CDR3 has 12 amino acids. The CDR3 coding sequence is TGTGCCACCCTAGACAGGGGGTACGAGCAGTACTTC. Translated, it gives CATLDRGYEQYF.

This chain links TRBV15 with TRBJ1-1; D is perhaps TRBD1 (5 bases). In germline, CDR1 is LNHNV, CDR2 YYDKDF (reference sequence). This CDR3 region has 13 residues. V was trimmed by 6 bases and J by 2 bases, leaving 10 bases between them. CDR3 bases: TGTGCCACCAGATTGGACAAAAACACTGAAGCTTTCTTT. Translation gives CATRLDKNTEAFF.

This clone was counted between two and nine times. The chain recombines TRBV28 with TRBJ2-6, with D unclear. Trimming shortened V by 6 bases and J by 1 base, and 7 bases separated the two germline ends. The CDR3 is 14 amino acids. Germline CDR1 is MDHEN and CDR2 is SYDVKM. As DNA, the CDR3 is TGTGCCAGCAGATCTAGGTCTGGGGCCAACGTCCTGACTTTC. Its protein is CASRSRSGANVLTF.

In this sample, this clone turned up a few times. CDR3 in DNA: TGTGCCAGCAGCTGGGGCGCGAACACCGGGGAGCTGTTTTTT. Translating it yields CASSWGANTGELFF. The rearrangement joins TRBV7-9 to TRBJ2-2; TRBD1 might be the D (5 bases). Germline assignment: CDR1 SEHNR and CDR2 FQNEAQ (reference sequence). The CDR3 sequence is 14 residues long. V dropped 4 bases and J dropped 0 bases, with 6 bases sitting between them.